The 28 T cell receptor beta chains given below trace back to one sample, sequenced in a study of T-cell memory formation after mild COVID-19. Via MiXCR, TCRdb re-called the 5' RACE reads, giving one row per CDR3 protein. The sample has more than 350,000 distinct CDR3 sequences; roughly 15% are singletons. The specimen was PBMCs or a T cell subset sorted from them (not recorded which). The origin of the receptors is a man between 18 and 35 years old who had mild COVID-19 (a few samples of this study predate the infection). Cell type and time point are not known.

In this sample, this clonotype turned up a few times. The CDR3 is CASTPIGRTNYGYTF. In DNA form, the CDR3 reads TGCGCCAGCACCCCGATAGGACGTACAAACTATGGCTACACCTTC. The chain couples TRBV5-1 to TRBJ1-2; no reliable D call. The V gene's germline CDR1 is SGHRS and CDR2 YFSETQ. The V and J ends lost 6 bases and 2 bases respectively, with 17 bases between them. This CDR3 has 15 amino acids.

This clonotype was detected many times. CDR3 coding DNA: TGCGCCAGCAGCCTCATCGACAGGGACGAGCAGTACTTC. Translated: CASSLIDRDEQYF. The rearrangement joins TRBV5-1 to TRBJ2-7; TRBD1 agrees at 7 bases. Germline V gives CDR1 SGHRS, CDR2 YFSETQ. The ends lost 4 bases at V and 5 bases at J; junction bases unmatched: 6. The CDR3 length is 13 residues. Complete variable domain (other parts from reference TRBV5-1 and TRBJ2-7): KAGVTQTPRYLIKTRGQQVTLSCSPISGHRSVSWYQQTPGQGLQFLFEYFSETQRNKGNFPGRFSGRQFSNSRSEMNVSTLELGDSALYLCASSLIDRDEQYFGPGTRLTVT.

The chain joins TRBV20-1 to TRBJ2-7; 7 bases are a match to TRBD1. The CDR3 extends over 14 amino acids. Germline V gene sequence: CDR1 DFQATT, CDR2 SNEGSKA (reference sequence). J gave up 3 bases and V 6 bases, and 11 bases lay outside the gene matches. This CDR3 is CSARSLRDSYEQYF. CDR3 in DNA: TGCAGTGCAAGATCCCTCCGGGACAGCTACGAGCAGTACTTC.

The sample holds a few counts of this clonotype. The chain has TRBV2 and TRBJ2-7; 7 bases agree with TRBD1. The CDR3 is 12 amino acids. V was clipped by 4 bases and J by 6 bases; unmatched bases: 3. Germline CDR1 SNHLY, CDR2 FYNNEI. The CDR3 nucleotides read TGTGCCAGCAGTGTCACAGGGGTCGAGCAGTACGTC. It specifies CASSVTGVEQYV.

This clonotype was counted only a few times. V gene TRBV7-6 combines with J gene TRBJ2-1; D perhaps matches TRBD1 (5 bases). There are 17 residues in the CDR3. V lost 1 base to trimming and J lost 0 bases, with 13 bases between them. Looked up from germline, CDR1 is SGHVS and CDR2 is FNYEAQ. CDR3 in DNA: TGTGCCAGCAGCTTAGTTTATCAGGGTGGCTCCTACAATGAGCAGTTCTTC. Protein sequence: CASSLVYQGGSYNEQFF.

In this sample, this clonotype turned up many times. This chain joins TRBV3-1 and TRBJ2-3, with D unresolved. The CDR3 is 12 residues long. Trimming stripped 1 base from V and 3 bases from J, with 2 bases between. The germline V gene has CDR1 LGHDT and CDR2 YNNKEL (reference sequence). The CDR3 DNA is TGTGCCAGCAGCCAAGCGACAGATACGCAGTATTTT. It specifies CASSQATDTQYF.

The chain couples TRBV18 to TRBJ2-3; D is possibly TRBD2 (5 bases). Trimming left V 0 bases short and J 3 bases short, with 16 bases between. The CDR3 spans 17 residues. Germline V lookup: CDR1 KGHSH, CDR2 LQKENI. In DNA form, the CDR3 reads TGTGCCAGCTCACCACCGATGACGGGGAGAAGGACAGATACGCAGTATTTT. It encodes CASSPPMTGRRTDTQYF.

This chain uses TRBV10-2 with TRBJ1-4, with unresolved D. V gave up 5 bases and J gave up 4 bases, with 11 bases separating them. The germline CDR1 and CDR2 sequences are WSHSY and SAAADI. The CDR3 is made up of 14 amino acids. The CDR3 sequence is CASSNTAGNEKLFF. The DNA of the CDR3 is TGCGCCAGCAGTAATACAGCCGGTAATGAAAAACTGTTTTTT.

This clonotype was recorded a few times. The CDR3 reads CASSTVIYEQYF. The CDR3, as DNA: TGTGCCAGCAGCACGGTTATCTACGAGCAGTACTTC. J is TRBJ2-7 and V is TRBV12-3 or TRBV12-4; D gene uncertain. The CDR3 is 12 residues long. V was pared by 6 bases and J by 3 bases, with 9 bases between.

The chain combines TRBV7-8 with TRBJ2-3, with D maybe TRBD2 (6 bases). The germline CDR1 and CDR2 sequences are SGHVS and FQNEAQ. Trimming pared 4 bases from V and 4 bases from J, leaving 12 bases between. The CDR3 extends over 14 amino acids. The CDR3 nucleotides read TGTGCCAGCAGCTCCGGGGGAGATGCAGATACGCAGTATTTT. Protein: CASSSGGDADTQYF.

There are a few counts of this clonotype. The gene calls are TRBV20-1 and TRBJ2-3; D tentatively reads TRBD1 or TRBD2 (5 bases each). CDR3 length equals 14 residues. Germline CDR1 reads DFQATT; CDR2 reads SNEGSKA (reference sequence). Trimming pared 5 bases from V and 0 bases from J, leaving 12 bases between. CDR3 sequence: CSAGPGRSTDTQYF. The CDR3 DNA sequence: TGCAGTGCTGGCCCGGGACGGAGCACAGATACGCAGTATTTT.

This sequence joins TRBV5-1 and TRBJ1-2; no firm D call. The germline V gene has CDR1 SGHRS and CDR2 YFSETQ. Trimming removed 4 bases at V and 2 bases at J, with 12 bases between. The CDR3 covers 14 residues. The CDR3 sequence: CASSLNTPNYGYTF. The CDR3 nucleotides read TGCGCCAGCAGCCTGAATACACCGAACTATGGCTACACCTTC.

This clonotype occurred a few times. The rearrangement links TRBV9 to TRBJ1-1, with D perhaps matching TRBD1 (5 bases). V gave up 4 bases and J gave up 1 base, with 14 bases separating them. CDR1 and CDR2 from the germline V gene are SGDLS and YYNGEE. CDR3 size: 15 residues. CDR3 bases: TGTGCCAGCAGCCCCCGATCGACAGCGAACACTGAAGCTTTCTTT. This encodes CASSPRSTANTEAFF.

The V gene is TRBV28, the J gene TRBJ2-7; 9 bases are shared with TRBD1. This CDR3 is built from 13 residues. V was clipped by 6 bases and J by 6 bases; unmatched bases: 6. Germline-derived CDR1 and CDR2 are MDHEN and SYDVKM. The CDR3 nucleotides read TGTGCCAGCAGCCCCGTGGACAGGGGCGAGCAGTACGTC. Its protein product is CASSPVDRGEQYV.

This clonotype was found a few times. The chain carries TRBV4-2 and TRBJ2-3; D remains unclear. From germline, CDR1 is LGHNA and CDR2 YNFKEQ. Trimming took 1 base from V and 0 from J, leaving 11 bases between them. The CDR3 loop spans 16 amino acids. CDR3 DNA sequence: TGTGCCAGCAGCCAAGCCCTTGGGCTTAGCACAGATACGCAGTATTTT. Its protein is CASSQALGLSTDTQYF.

This clonotype showed up many times. The gene calls are TRBV7-2 and TRBJ1-1; D not resolved. The CDR3 contains 13 residues. Germline V CDR1 and CDR2: SGHTA, FQGNSA. The V end was cut by 3 bases, the J end by 0 bases, with 5 bases between. The CDR3: CASSFLVNTEAFF. The CDR3 region has the DNA TGTGCCAGCAGCTTCCTCGTGAACACTGAAGCTTTCTTT. The full variable domain, its missing parts supplied by reference TRBV7-2 and TRBJ1-1, is GAGVSQSPSNKVTEKGKDVELRCDPISGHTALYWYRQSLGQGLEFLIYFQGNSAPDKSGLPSDRFSAERTGGSVSTLTIQRTQQEDSAVYLCASSFLVNTEAFFGQGTRLTVV.

This clonotype was counted only a few times. This chain uses TRBV5-1 with TRBJ1-3, with D possibly TRBD1 on 5 matching bases. The V and J ends lost 1 base and 0 bases respectively, with 8 bases between them. The CDR3 extends over 15 amino acids. Germline-derived CDR1 and CDR2 are SGHRS and YFSETQ. In DNA, the CDR3 is TGCGCCAGCAGCTTGACGGGGGACTCTGGAAACACCATATATTTT. It encodes CASSLTGDSGNTIYF.

This clonotype was detected ten times or more. V and J are TRBV29-1 and TRBJ2-5; D may match TRBD1 or TRBD2 (7 bases each). The V and J ends lost 8 bases and 2 bases respectively, with 18 bases between them. CDR3 length: 14 amino acids. Germline loops: CDR1 SQVTM, CDR2 ANQGSEA. The CDR3 reads CSSTRGGWQETQYF. The CDR3 coding sequence is TGCAGCTCGACCAGGGGGGGATGGCAAGAGACCCAGTACTTC. Together with reference TRBV29-1 and TRBJ2-5, the CDR3 gives the full variable domain: SAVISQKPSRDICQRGTSLTIQCQVDSQVTMMFWYRQQPGQSLTLIATANQGSEATYESGFVIDKFPISRPNLTFSTLTVSNMSPEDSSIYLCSSTRGGWQETQYFGPGTRLLVL.

This clonotype has a handful of counts. CDR3 sequence: CASRFGDPPLGYTF. As DNA, the CDR3 is TGCGCCAGCAGGTTCGGGGACCCCCCTCTCGGCTACACCTTC. The chain recombines TRBV5-1 with TRBJ1-2, with D perhaps TRBD1 (5 bases). The germline CDR1 and CDR2 sequences are SGHRS and YFSETQ. Trimming pared 5 bases from V and 8 bases from J, leaving 19 bases between. This CDR3 region has 14 residues.

The chain joins TRBV25-1 to TRBJ1-2; unclear D gene. In germline, CDR1 is MGHDK, CDR2 SYGVNS. Trimming shortened V by 2 bases and J by 6 bases, and 10 bases separated the two germline ends. The CDR3 consists of 13 residues. CDR3 DNA: TGTGCCAGCAGTGAAGGTAGAGGGAATGGCTACACCTTC. It codes for CASSEGRGNGYTF.

This clonotype turned up a few times. This chain links TRBV20-1 with TRBJ1-4; D is uncertain. The germline V gene encodes CDR1 DFQATT and CDR2 SNEGSKA (reference sequence). The germline V and J ends were trimmed by 6 bases and 6 bases, with 11 bases remaining between them. The CDR3 consists of 12 residues. This CDR3 reads CSARAVDEKLFF. The CDR3 DNA sequence: TGCAGTGCGCGGGCTGTGGATGAAAAACTGTTTTTT.

The chain carries TRBV11-2 and TRBJ2-7; D is perhaps TRBD1 or TRBD2 (6 bases each). V shed 5 bases and J shed 4 bases, with 18 bases lying between them. CDR3 length: 15 amino acids. Germline V gives CDR1 SGHAT, CDR2 FQNNGV. CDR3: CASSPPPGASYEQYF. DNA for the CDR3: TGTGCCAGCAGCCCGCCTCCGGGGGCCTCATACGAGCAGTACTTC.

The chain joins TRBV18 to TRBJ2-2; 8 nucleotides align to TRBD2. Germline CDR1 and CDR2: KGHSH and LQKENI. This CDR3 spans 16 amino acids. The V segment lost 3 bases and the J segment 1 base; nucleotides outside the gene matches: 4. For the CDR3, the DNA is TGTGCCAGCTCACCCGAGCTAGCGGGGAACACCGGGGAGCTGTTTTTT. Its translation: CASSPELAGNTGELFF.

This clonotype was counted a few times. CDR3 residues: CASSQDSPQGAYNEQFF. CDR3 sequence (DNA): TGCGCCAGCAGCCAAGATAGTCCCCAGGGGGCATACAATGAGCAGTTCTTC. The chain recombines TRBV4-3 with TRBJ2-1, with 8 positions matching TRBD1. The V gene end was trimmed by 0 bases and the J gene end by 4 bases; junction bases not matched to a gene: 8. CDR1 is LGHNA and CDR2 is YSLEER in the germline V gene. This CDR3 is 17 amino acids long.

The chain couples TRBV11-2 to TRBJ1-4; D unclear. This CDR3 has 14 residues. CDR1 SGHAT and CDR2 FQNNGV come from the germline V gene. Between the trimmed V and J ends, which lost 1 base and 8 bases, there was a span of 11 bases. The CDR3 sequence: CASSLARAAEKLFF. The CDR3 DNA follows: TGTGCCAGCAGCTTAGCTAGGGCAGCCGAAAAACTGTTTTTT.

This clonotype was detected a few times. The chain recombines TRBV4-1 with TRBJ1-3; a weak D match, TRBD1 (6 bases). The germline CDR1 and CDR2 sequences are MGHRA and YSYEKL. The CDR3 consists of 14 residues. The V gene lost 4 bases and the J gene lost 3 bases, with 10 bases spanning the gap. The CDR3 here is CASSPSTGGNTIYF. The CDR3 coding sequence is TGCGCCAGCAGCCCCTCGACAGGTGGAAACACCATATATTTT.

V gene TRBV5-1 combines with J gene TRBJ2-5, with D unclear. V lost 4 bases and J lost 5, with 24 bases in between. There are 17 residues in the CDR3. Germline V lookup: CDR1 SGHRS, CDR2 YFSETQ. This chain's CDR3 is CASSLDPVRRLGETQYF. The CDR3 DNA follows: TGCGCCAGCAGCCTGGACCCGGTAAGGCGCCTCGGCGAGACCCAGTACTTC.

Concerning this clonotype: This may be a read error: a much more frequent sequence differs by one nucleotide. The rearrangement joins TRBV5-1 to TRBJ2-3, with D unclear. Trimming pared 6 bases from V and 1 base from J, leaving 9 bases between. Germline V CDR1 and CDR2: SGHRS, YFSETQ. The length of the CDR3 is 13 residues. The CDR3 nucleotides read TGCGCCAGCATCCAAACAGGCACAGATACGCAGTATTTT. Its protein product is CASIQTGTDTQYF.